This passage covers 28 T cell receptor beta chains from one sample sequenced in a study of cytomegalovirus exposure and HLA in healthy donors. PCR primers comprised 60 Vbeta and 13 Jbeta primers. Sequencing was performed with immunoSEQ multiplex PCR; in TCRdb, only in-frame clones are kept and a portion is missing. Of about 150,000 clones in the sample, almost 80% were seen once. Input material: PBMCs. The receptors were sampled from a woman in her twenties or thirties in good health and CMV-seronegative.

CDR3 region: CASSDGRARYGYTF. CDR3 in DNA: TGTGCCAGCAGTGACGGGAGGGCGCGTTATGGCTACACCTTC. The rearrangement joins TRBV2 to TRBJ1-2; D unresolved. The CDR3 is 14 amino acids. The V and J ends lost 3 bases and 5 bases respectively, with 13 bases between them. The germline gives CDR1 SNHLY, CDR2 FYNNEI.

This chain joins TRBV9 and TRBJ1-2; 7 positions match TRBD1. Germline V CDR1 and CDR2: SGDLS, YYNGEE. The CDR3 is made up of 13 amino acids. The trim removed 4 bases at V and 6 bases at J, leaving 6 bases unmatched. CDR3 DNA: TGTGCCAGCAGCATTAGAACAGGGGATGGCTACACCTTC. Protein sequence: CASSIRTGDGYTF.

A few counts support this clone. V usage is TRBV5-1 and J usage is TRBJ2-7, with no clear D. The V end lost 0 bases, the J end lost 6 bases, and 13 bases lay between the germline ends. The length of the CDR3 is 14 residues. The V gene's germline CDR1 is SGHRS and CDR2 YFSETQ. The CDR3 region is CASSLGSWAVEQYF. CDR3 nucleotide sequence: TGCGCCAGCAGCTTGGGGTCTTGGGCAGTCGAGCAGTACTTC.

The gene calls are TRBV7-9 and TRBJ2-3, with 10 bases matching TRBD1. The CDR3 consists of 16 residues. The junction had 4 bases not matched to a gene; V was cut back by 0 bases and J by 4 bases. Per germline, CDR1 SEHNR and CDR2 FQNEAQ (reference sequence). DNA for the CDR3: TGTGCCAGCAGCTTAGCGCTAGGACAGGGGGCAGATACGCAGTATTTT. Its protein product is CASSLALGQGADTQYF. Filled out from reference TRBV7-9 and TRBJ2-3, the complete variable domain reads DTGVSQNPRHKITKRGQNVTFRCDPISEHNRLYWYRQTLGQGPEFLTYFQNEAQLEKSRLLSDRFSAERPKGSFSTLEIQRTEQGDSAMYLCASSLALGQGADTQYFGPGTRLTVL.

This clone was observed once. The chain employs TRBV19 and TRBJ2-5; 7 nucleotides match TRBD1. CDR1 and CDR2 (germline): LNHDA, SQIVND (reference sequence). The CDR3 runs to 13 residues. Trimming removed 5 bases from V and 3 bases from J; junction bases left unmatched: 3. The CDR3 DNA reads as TGTGCCAGTAGTTCCGACAGGGAAGAGACCCAGTACTTC. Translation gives CASSSDREETQYF.

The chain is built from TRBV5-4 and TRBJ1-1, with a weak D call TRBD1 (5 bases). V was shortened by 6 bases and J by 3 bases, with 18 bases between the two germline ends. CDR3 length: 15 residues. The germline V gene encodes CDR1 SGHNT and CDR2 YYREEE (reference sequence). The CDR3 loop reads CASTSWGVGDTEAFF. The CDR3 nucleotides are TGTGCCAGCACCTCCTGGGGGGTTGGGGACACTGAAGCTTTCTTT.

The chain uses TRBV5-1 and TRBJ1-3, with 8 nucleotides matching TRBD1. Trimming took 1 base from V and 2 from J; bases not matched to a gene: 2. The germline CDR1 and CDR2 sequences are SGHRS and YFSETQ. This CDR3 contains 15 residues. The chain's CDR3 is CASSLSGGAGNTIYF. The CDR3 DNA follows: TGCGCCAGCAGCTTGTCAGGGGGCGCTGGAAACACCATATATTTT.

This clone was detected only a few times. The CDR3 region is CASSFPGGGDQETQYF. Here the CDR3 DNA reads TGTGCCAGCAGCTTCCCGGGGGGAGGGGACCAAGAGACCCAGTACTTC. The gene calls are TRBV5-6 and TRBJ2-5, with 7 bases fitting TRBD2. Germline assignment: CDR1 SGHDT and CDR2 YYEEEE. The V and J ends lost 2 bases and 0 bases, in that order; junction bases with no gene match: 7. The CDR3 runs to 16 residues.

The CDR3 DNA reads TGTGCCAGCAGCGTAGACATAACCGATGGCTACACCTTC. Its translation is CASSVDITDGYTF. This chain connects TRBV9 to TRBJ1-2; D unclear. The germline V gene encodes CDR1 SGDLS and CDR2 YYNGEE. The CDR3 length is 13 residues. The V and J ends lost 0 bases and 6 bases respectively, with 9 bases between them. Using reference TRBV9 and TRBJ1-2 for the parts outside the CDR3, the full variable domain is DSGVTQTPKHLITATGQRVTLRCSPRSGDLSVYWYQQSLDQGLQFLIQYYNGEERAKGNILERFSAQQFPDLHSELNLSSLELGDSALYFCASSVDITDGYTFGSGTRLTVV.

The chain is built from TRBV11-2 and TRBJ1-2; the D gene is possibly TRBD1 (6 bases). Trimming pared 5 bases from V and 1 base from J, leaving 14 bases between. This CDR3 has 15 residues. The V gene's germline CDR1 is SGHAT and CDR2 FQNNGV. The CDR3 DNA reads TGTGCCAGCAGCCTTAGTAGGGGGTATAACTATGGCTACACCTTC. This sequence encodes CASSLSRGYNYGYTF.

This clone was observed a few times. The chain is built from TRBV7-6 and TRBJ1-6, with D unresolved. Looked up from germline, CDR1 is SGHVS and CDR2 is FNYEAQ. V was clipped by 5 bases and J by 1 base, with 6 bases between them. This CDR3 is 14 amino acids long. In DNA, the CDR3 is TGTGCCAGCAGCGTTCTGTCCTATAATTCACCCCTCCACTTT. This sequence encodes CASSVLSYNSPLHF. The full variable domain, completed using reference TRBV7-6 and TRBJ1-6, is GAGVSQSPRYKVTKRGQDVALRCDPISGHVSLYWYRQALGQGPEFLTYFNYEAQQDKSGLPNDRFSAERPEGSISTLTIQRTEQRDSAMYRCASSVLSYNSPLHFGNGTRLTVT.

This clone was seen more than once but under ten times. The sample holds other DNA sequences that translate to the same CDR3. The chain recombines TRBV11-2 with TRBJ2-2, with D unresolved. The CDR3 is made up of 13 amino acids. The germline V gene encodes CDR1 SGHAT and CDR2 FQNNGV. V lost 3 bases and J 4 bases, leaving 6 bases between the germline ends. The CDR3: CASSFTGTGELFF. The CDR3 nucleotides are TGTGCCAGCAGCTTCACTGGCACCGGGGAGCTGTTTTTT.

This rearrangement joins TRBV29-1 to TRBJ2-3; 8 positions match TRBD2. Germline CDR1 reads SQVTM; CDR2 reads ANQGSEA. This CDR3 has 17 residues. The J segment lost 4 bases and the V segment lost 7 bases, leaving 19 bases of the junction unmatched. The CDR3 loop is CSAWISPGAGEADTQYF. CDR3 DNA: TGCAGCGCATGGATATCTCCCGGAGCGGGGGAAGCAGATACGCAGTATTTT.

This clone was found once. The CDR3 loop is CASSGTGGFNEKLFF. CDR3 nucleotide sequence: TGTGCCAGCAGTGGGACAGGGGGGTTTAATGAAAAACTGTTTTTT. The genes are TRBV6-1 and TRBJ1-4; 10 positions match TRBD1. The CDR3 consists of 15 residues. The germline CDR1 and CDR2 sequences are MNHNS and SASEGT. V was pared by 4 bases and J by 4 bases, with 3 bases of the junction left unmatched.

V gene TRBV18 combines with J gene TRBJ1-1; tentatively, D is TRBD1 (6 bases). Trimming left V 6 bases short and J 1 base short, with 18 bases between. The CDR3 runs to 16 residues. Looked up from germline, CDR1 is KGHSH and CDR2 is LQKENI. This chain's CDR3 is CASSQRGTGQNTEAFF. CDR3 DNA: TGTGCCAGCTCCCAAAGGGGGACGGGACAGAACACTGAAGCTTTCTTT.

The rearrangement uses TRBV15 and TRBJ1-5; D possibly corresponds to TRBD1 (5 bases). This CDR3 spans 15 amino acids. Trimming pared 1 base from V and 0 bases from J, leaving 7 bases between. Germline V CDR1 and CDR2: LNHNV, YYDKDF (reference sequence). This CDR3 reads CATSRGGGSNQPQHF. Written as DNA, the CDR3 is TGTGCCACCAGCAGAGGGGGGGGTAGCAATCAGCCCCAGCATTTT. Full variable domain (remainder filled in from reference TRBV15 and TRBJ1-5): DAMVIQNPRYQVTQFGKPVTLSCSQTLNHNVMYWYQQKSSQAPKLLFHYYDKDFNNEADTPDNFQSRRPNTSFCFLDIRSPGLGDTAMYLCATSRGGGSNQPQHFGDGTRLSIL.

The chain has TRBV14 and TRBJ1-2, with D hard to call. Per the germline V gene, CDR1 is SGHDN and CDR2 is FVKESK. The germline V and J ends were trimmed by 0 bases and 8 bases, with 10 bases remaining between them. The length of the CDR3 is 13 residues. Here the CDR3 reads CASSQESGSGYTF. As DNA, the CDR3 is TGTGCCAGCAGCCAAGAGTCAGGAAGCGGCTACACCTTC.

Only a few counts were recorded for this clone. DNA of the CDR3: TGTGCCAGCACCCCGATGAGCACGAACACCGGGGAGCTGTTTTTT. Protein: CASTPMSTNTGELFF. The chain recombines TRBV9 with TRBJ2-2; no clear D gene. Germline values: CDR1 SGDLS, CDR2 YYNGEE. The CDR3 covers 15 residues. Trimming left V 6 bases short and J 0 bases short, with 12 bases between.

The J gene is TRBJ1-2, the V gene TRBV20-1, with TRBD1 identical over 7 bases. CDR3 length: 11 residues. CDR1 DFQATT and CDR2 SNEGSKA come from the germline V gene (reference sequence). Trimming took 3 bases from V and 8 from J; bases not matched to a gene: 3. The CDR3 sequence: CSARAGGGYTF. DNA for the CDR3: TGCAGTGCTAGGGCAGGGGGGGGCTACACCTTC.

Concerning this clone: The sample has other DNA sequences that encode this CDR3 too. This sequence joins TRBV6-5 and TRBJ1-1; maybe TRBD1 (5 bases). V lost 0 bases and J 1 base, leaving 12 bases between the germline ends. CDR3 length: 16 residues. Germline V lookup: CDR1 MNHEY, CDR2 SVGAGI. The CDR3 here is CASSYSIWGENTEAFF. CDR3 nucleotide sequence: TGTGCCAGCAGTTACTCGATCTGGGGGGAGAACACTGAAGCTTTCTTT.

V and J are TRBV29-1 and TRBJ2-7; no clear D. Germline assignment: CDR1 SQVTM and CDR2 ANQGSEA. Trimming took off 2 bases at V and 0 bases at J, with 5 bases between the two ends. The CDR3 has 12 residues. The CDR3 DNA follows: TGCAGCGTTGAATACGGCTCCTACGAGCAGTACTTC. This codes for CSVEYGSYEQYF.

The CDR3 reads CASSLESGASTDTQYF. CDR3 bases: TGTGCCAGCAGTTTGGAAAGCGGGGCTAGCACAGATACGCAGTATTTT. This chain joins TRBV27 and TRBJ2-3; 7 positions match TRBD2. The CDR3 is 16 residues long. The J segment lost 0 bases and the V segment lost 3 bases, leaving 6 bases of the junction unmatched. Germline V gives CDR1 MNHEY, CDR2 SMNVEV (reference sequence).

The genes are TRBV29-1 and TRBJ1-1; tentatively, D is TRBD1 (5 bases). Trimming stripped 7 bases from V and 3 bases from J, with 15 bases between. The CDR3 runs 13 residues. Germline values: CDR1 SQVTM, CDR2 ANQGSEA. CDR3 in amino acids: CSATSGDYTEAFF. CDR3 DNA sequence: TGCAGCGCCACGAGCGGGGACTACACTGAAGCTTTCTTT.

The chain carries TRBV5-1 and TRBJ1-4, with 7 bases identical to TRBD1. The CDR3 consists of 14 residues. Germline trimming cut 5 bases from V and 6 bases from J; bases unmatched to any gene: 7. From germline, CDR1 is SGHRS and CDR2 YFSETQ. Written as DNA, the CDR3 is TGCGCCAGCAGACTACGGGACAGCTATGAAAAACTGTTTTTT. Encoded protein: CASRLRDSYEKLFF.

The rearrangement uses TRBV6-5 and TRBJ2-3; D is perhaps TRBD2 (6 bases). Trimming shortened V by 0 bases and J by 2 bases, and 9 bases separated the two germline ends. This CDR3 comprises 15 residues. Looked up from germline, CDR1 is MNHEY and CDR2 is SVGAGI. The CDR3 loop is CASSYSGLFTDTQYF. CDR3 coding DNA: TGTGCCAGCAGTTACTCGGGACTTTTCACAGATACGCAGTATTTT.

The chain's CDR3 is CASSEGAGALTEAFF. CDR3 DNA: TGTGCCAGCAGTGAAGGGGCAGGGGCGCTCACTGAAGCTTTCTTT. V is TRBV2 and J is TRBJ1-1, with TRBD1 as a possible D gene (6 bases). The CDR3 extends over 15 amino acids. The germline V gene encodes CDR1 SNHLY and CDR2 FYNNEI. V lost 1 base and J 4 bases, leaving 13 bases between the germline ends.

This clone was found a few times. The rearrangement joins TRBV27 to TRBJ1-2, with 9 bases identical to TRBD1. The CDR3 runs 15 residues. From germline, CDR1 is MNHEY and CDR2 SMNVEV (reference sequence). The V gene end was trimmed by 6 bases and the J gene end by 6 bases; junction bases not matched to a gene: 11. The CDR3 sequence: CASSDQDRGFDGYTF. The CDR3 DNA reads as TGTGCCAGCAGCGATCAGGACAGGGGTTTCGATGGCTACACCTTC.

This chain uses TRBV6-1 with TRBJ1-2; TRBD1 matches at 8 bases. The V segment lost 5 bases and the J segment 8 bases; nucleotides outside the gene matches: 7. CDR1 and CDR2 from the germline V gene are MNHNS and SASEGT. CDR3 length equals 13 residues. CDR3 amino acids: CASSLQGAQGYTF. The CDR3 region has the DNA TGTGCCAGCAGTCTTCAGGGGGCACAGGGCTACACCTTC.